The entry that follows covers one TCR beta chain sequence. Its antigen is still unknown. Profiled with immunoSEQ multiplex PCR; TCRdb holds only in-frame clones, not every one. The sample has approximately 92,000 clones, over 80% seen once. The sample originates from a study of graft-versus-host responses after intestinal transplantation. The sequencing here drew on unstimulated CD8+ T cells sorted from spleen or lymph node cells, taken before intestinal transplant. The sequence was collected from a human donor who received an intestinal transplant.

CDR3 sequence reads: CASSPGGNIQYF. In DNA, the CDR3 is TGTGCCAGCAGCCCGGGTGGGAACATTCAGTACTTC. The chain joins TRBV5-6 to TRBJ2-4; D gene unclear. The ends were cut back, 4 bases at V and 7 bases at J, with 9 bases in the middle. Germline V gene lookup returns CDR1 SGHDT and CDR2 YYEEEE. The CDR3 spans 12 residues.